This record looks at one T cell receptor (beta chain) sequence and its context. The antigen it recognizes is unknown. The record has no base qualities; no much larger clone is one base away. The entry originates in a study of CD4 T cells in relation to SARS-CoV-2 and coronaviruses (dated by TCRdb to the early 2020s). Some background on the complete study: Across all 12 patients in the convalescent cohort, the median age was almost 40 years, with a range of roughly 21 to 80 years. Among the approximately twelve convalescent patients, 8 males and 4 females were included, and two of the subjects were Hispanic. Using patient-derived lymphoblastoid cell lines, the shared crossreactive spike epitopes were mapped to their HLA restriction. Memory CD4+ T cell crossreactivity between SARS-CoV-2 and common cold coronavirus spike proteins was assessed at the TCR clonotype level in the study. Samples from three pre-COVID donors and the naive versus memory experiments were sequenced with the Adaptive Biotechnologies TCR-sequencing kit; other data were Illumina-based. A different, Illumina-based TCR-beta assay was used to sequence expansion assays from other donors in the study. What the work shows at the level of the full study, not this receptor alone: Pre-pandemic and post-infection samples were not both contributed by any donor, so tracing of the source of pre-existing responses was limited. Naive versus memory sequencing indicated the assay detects memory recall responses rather than primary responses primed during culture. Crossreactivity analysis centred on spike protein, so crossreactivity against other viral proteins was not assessed. Crossreactive clones showed significantly weaker SARS-CoV-2-driven expansion than monoreactive clones, consistent with antigenic imprinting. Roughly 64% of donors had memory CD4+ clonotypes that crossrecognized SARS-CoV-2 and at least one common cold coronavirus spike. Small numbers of patients and of tested TCRs were a limitation of the study.

V and J are truncated by 0 bases and 1 base respectively, leaving an intervening sequence of 4 bases. CDR1 and CDR2, per the germline V gene (reference sequence), are GTSNPN and SVGIG. From the cysteine through the phenylalanine, the CDR3 covers 13 amino acids. Solely the CDR3 DNA is kept, with 39 bases framed from the first base. DNA from uncultured naive and memory CD4+ T cells underwent immunoSEQ TCR-beta sequencing at deep resolution. As for the original processing: During preprocessing, nonproductive sequences were removed, as were CDR3s that did not start with C, did not end with F or W, or were shorter than 7 amino acids. Cultured and uncultured naive and memory CD4+ repertoires were searched for previously identified spike- and CEF-reactive CDR3s. CDR3 homology was quantified as pairwise Levenshtein distance, calculated with the stringdist R package after three terminal residues were trimmed from each end. TCRdb obtained this table from immuneACCESS and retained in-frame rearrangements with V and J assigned. These tables miss some clones; where compared with another copy, unresolved V genes account for less than half of the shortfall, and the remainder is unexplained. Clone size and the V and J calls come from that table; the DNA yielded D and trimming. The sample contains 58,000 or so clones, just over 90% of them found a single time. Clones ranked in the top ten supply roughly 0.4% of the sample.

Naive and memory CD4+ T cells were separated from cryopreserved PBMCs by first enriching for CD4 and then performing EasySep naive CD4+ T cell enrichment. Ficoll-Paque PLUS gradient centrifugation was used to isolate PBMCs from either whole blood or leukapheresis product. PBMCs were either cryopreserved at -140 degrees C or used fresh in the expansion assay. The QIAamp Micro DNA Kit was used to extract genomic DNA from the CD4+ T cells. The V and J segments used are TRBV30 and TRBJ2-1; the D gene identity is not certain. Material: naive CD4+ T cells from PBMCs. Taken with the paper, the label for cell subset or site translates to: naive CD4+ T cells isolated by negative enrichment. The TCR comes from an adult with COVID-19. For the CDR3, the sequence is CAWSVGSYNEQFF. DNA sequence: TGTGCCTGGAGTGTAGGGTCCTACAATGAGCAGTTCTTC.